The 3 T cell receptor beta chains reported below all come from one sample, sequenced in a study of cytomegalovirus exposure and HLA in healthy donors. Primers: 60 Vbeta forward and 13 Jbeta reverse. Only in-frame clones appear in the TCRdb table, and some are missing; sequencing was by immunoSEQ multiplex PCR. The table records some 110,000 clones, 70% to 80% of them present only once. Sequencing input: PBMCs. All receptors derive from a man in his thirties or forties in good health and CMV-seronegative.

The CDR3 DNA follows: TGTGCCAGCAGCTTGCTACAGGAGAGAGAAAAACTGTTTTTT. Its protein is CASSLLQEREKLFF. The chain uses TRBV5-5 and TRBJ1-4, with D possibly being TRBD1 (5 bases). Germline V gene lookup returns CDR1 SGHKS and CDR2 YYEKEE (reference sequence). The V end was cut by 1 base, the J end by 8 bases, with 12 bases between. This CDR3 is built from 14 residues.

The chain combines TRBV27 with TRBJ2-1; the match to TRBD2 covers 7 bases. The V gene end was trimmed by 6 bases and the J gene end by 4 bases; junction bases not matched to a gene: 9. The CDR3 runs 15 residues. Germline assignment: CDR1 MNHEY and CDR2 SMNVEV (reference sequence). CDR3 nucleotides: TGTGCCAGCAGACCAAGACTAGCCGTTTACAATGAGCAGTTCTTC. Its protein product is CASRPRLAVYNEQFF.

The rearrangement links TRBV6-5 to TRBJ2-2; tentatively, D is TRBD1 (5 bases). Germline V lookup: CDR1 MNHEY, CDR2 SVGAGI. The CDR3 runs 15 residues. Trimming removed 6 bases at V and 6 bases at J, with 17 bases between. The CDR3 DNA sequence: TGTGCCAGCAGAAAGGGCACCAGGACATCCGGGGAGCTGTTTTTT. Its protein product is CASRKGTRTSGELFF.